These 25 T cell receptor beta chains came from one sample sequenced in a study of cytomegalovirus exposure and HLA in healthy donors. The PCR used 60 Vbeta and 13 Jbeta primers. Profiling relied on immunoSEQ multiplex PCR, and the TCRdb table lists in-frame clones only, not all of them. The sample yields roughly 120,000 clones, 73% seen once. The sample comprised PBMCs. These TCRs come from a man aged 60 to 69 in good health and CMV-seropositive.

In this sample, this clone turned up once. J is TRBJ2-2 and V is TRBV6-5; D is possibly TRBD2 (5 bases). The V end lost 5 bases, the J end lost 3 bases, and 10 bases lay between the germline ends. The CDR3 has 14 amino acids. Germline lookup yields CDR1 MNHEY and CDR2 SVGAGI. The CDR3 region has the DNA TGTGCCAGCAGTCGGACCGGGGACACCGGGGAGCTGTTTTTT. Protein product: CASSRTGDTGELFF.

The CDR3 nucleotides are TGCGCCAGCAGCTGGGGTAGGGCAGGGGGAAACTCACCCCTCCACTTT. It specifies CASSWGRAGGNSPLHF. The V and J genes are TRBV5-1 and TRBJ1-6; 7 bases map to TRBD1. CDR3 length equals 16 residues. V lost 3 bases, J lost 10 bases, and 13 bases stayed unmatched. Germline lookup yields CDR1 SGHRS and CDR2 YFSETQ.

A note on this clone: The same CDR3 also results from other DNA sequences found in this sample. This chain connects TRBV2 to TRBJ1-5; 7 nucleotides line up with TRBD1. Per the germline V gene, CDR1 is SNHLY and CDR2 is FYNNEI. This CDR3 comprises 13 residues. V dropped 5 bases and J dropped 5; count of bases not matched to a gene: 3. In nucleotides, the CDR3 is TGTGCCAGCAGTCTGACAGGGTATCAGCCCCAGCATTTT. Residues: CASSLTGYQPQHF.

The V and J genes are TRBV16 and TRBJ2-7; TRBD1 aligns across 9 bases. The CDR3 has 17 amino acids. V gave up 3 bases and J gave up 2 bases; unmatched junction bases: 11. Germline V gene data show CDR1 as KGHSY and CDR2 as FQNENV. The CDR3 is CASSHWIMGQGTYEQYF. CDR3 DNA sequence: TGTGCCAGCAGCCATTGGATTATGGGACAGGGAACCTACGAGCAGTACTTC.

The chain carries TRBV5-4 and TRBJ1-6, with a possible D match to TRBD1 (6 bases). The CDR3 runs 14 residues. V was pared by 3 bases and J by 6 bases, with 10 bases between. CDR1 and CDR2 (germline): SGHNT, YYREEE (reference sequence). In DNA, the CDR3 is TGTGCCAGCAGCTCTGGACAGACTAATTCACCCCTCCACTTT. Protein sequence: CASSSGQTNSPLHF.

This clone was counted a single time. V gene TRBV28 combines with J gene TRBJ2-2; maybe TRBD2 (5 bases). Per germline, CDR1 MDHEN and CDR2 SYDVKM. The V end was cut by 5 bases, the J end by 6 bases, with 22 bases between. The CDR3 is 17 amino acids. In DNA, the CDR3 is TGTGCCAGCAGTCCCCAACGAGCCAGAGGGTCGGCCGGGGAGCTGTTTTTT. Protein sequence: CASSPQRARGSAGELFF.

The chain recombines TRBV5-8 with TRBJ2-7; a possible D gene is TRBD2 (7 bases). Germline assignment: CDR1 SGHTS and CDR2 YDEGEE. This CDR3 has 14 amino acids. Deletions cut 2 bases from V and 6 bases from J, with 15 bases between. The CDR3 spells CASSFGGRPLEQYF. For the CDR3, the DNA is TGTGCCAGCAGCTTCGGGGGGCGCCCCCTCGAGCAGTACTTC.

The chain combines TRBV7-2 with TRBJ2-1, with 10 bases that match TRBD2. The ends lost 10 bases at V and 7 bases at J; junction bases unmatched: 10. The CDR3 spans 14 residues. Germline V gene lookup returns CDR1 SGHTA and CDR2 FQGNSA. CDR3 nucleotide sequence: TGTGCCACTCTAGCGGGGGCCGCGAGTAATGAGCAGTTCTTC. It encodes CATLAGAASNEQFF.

The sample holds a few counts of this clone. The chain couples TRBV4-1 to TRBJ2-1; tentative D call: TRBD2 (6 bases). V lost 1 base, J lost 3 bases, and 16 bases lay in between. Germline lookup yields CDR1 MGHRA and CDR2 YSYEKL. This CDR3 contains 17 residues. The CDR3 is CASSQVDMGLSYNEQFF. Written as DNA, the CDR3 is TGCGCCAGCAGCCAAGTGGATATGGGACTCAGCTACAATGAGCAGTTCTTC.

This clone came up once. V gene TRBV20-1 combines with J gene TRBJ2-1; D gene ambiguous. CDR3 length: 11 amino acids. Trimming removed 3 bases at V and 4 bases at J, with 4 bases between. Looked up from germline, CDR1 is DFQATT and CDR2 is SNEGSKA (reference sequence). The CDR3 DNA reads TGCAGTGCTAGCCCTTACAATGAGCAGTTCTTC. This sequence encodes CSASPYNEQFF.

The J gene is TRBJ1-5, the V gene TRBV5-6; D not resolved. The CDR3 consists of 14 residues. Between the trimmed V and J ends, which lost 1 base and 5 bases, there was a span of 10 bases. CDR1 and CDR2 from the germline V gene are SGHDT and YYEEEE. The CDR3 nucleotides read TGTGCCAGCAGCTTGACGGCACGGGATCAGCCCCAGCATTTT. Its translation: CASSLTARDQPQHF.

The V and J genes are TRBV5-1 and TRBJ1-5, with D perhaps TRBD1 (6 bases). Germline V gives CDR1 SGHRS, CDR2 YFSETQ. The CDR3 has 15 amino acids. The ends were cut back, 0 bases at V and 1 base at J, with 8 bases in the middle. The CDR3 here is CASSLAGQSNQPQHF. CDR3 sequence (DNA): TGCGCCAGCAGCTTGGCCGGACAGAGCAATCAGCCCCAGCATTTT. Together with reference TRBV5-1 and TRBJ1-5, the CDR3 gives the full variable domain: KAGVTQTPRYLIKTRGQQVTLSCSPISGHRSVSWYQQTPGQGLQFLFEYFSETQRNKGNFPGRFSGRQFSNSRSEMNVSTLELGDSALYLCASSLAGQSNQPQHFGDGTRLSIL.

The V gene is TRBV5-1, the J gene TRBJ1-3; 9 bases are a match to TRBD1. The CDR3 covers 16 residues. Unmatched junction bases numbered 6, after V lost 3 bases and J lost 2 bases. Germline CDR1 SGHRS, CDR2 YFSETQ. The CDR3 DNA reads TGCGCCAGCAGCTGGGGACAGGGCCTGACTGGAAACACCATATATTTT. Translating gives CASSWGQGLTGNTIYF.

This clone has a single count. The gene calls are TRBV19 and TRBJ2-3; 8 nucleotides agree with TRBD1. The trim removed 0 bases at V and 0 bases at J, leaving 23 bases unmatched. In germline, CDR1 is LNHDA, CDR2 SQIVND (reference sequence). This CDR3 spans 23 amino acids. This CDR3 is CASSIEYFAGGQVAETSTDTQYF. The CDR3 nucleotides are TGTGCCAGTAGTATAGAATATTTTGCAGGGGGCCAAGTCGCGGAAACTAGCACAGATACGCAGTATTTT.

A few counts support this clone. This sequence joins TRBV7-2 and TRBJ1-4, with TRBD1 matching over 10 bases. The J segment lost 11 bases and the V segment lost 5 bases, leaving 8 bases of the junction unmatched. The CDR3 sequence is 14 residues long. Germline lookup yields CDR1 SGHTA and CDR2 FQGNSA. In DNA, the CDR3 is TGTGCCAGCAGCCGTCCCGGGACAGGGGTGAAACTGTTTTTT. Residues: CASSRPGTGVKLFF. The variable domain in full, with the rest retrieved from reference TRBV7-2 and TRBJ1-4, is GAGVSQSPSNKVTEKGKDVELRCDPISGHTALYWYRQSLGQGLEFLIYFQGNSAPDKSGLPSDRFSAERTGGSVSTLTIQRTQQEDSAVYLCASSRPGTGVKLFFGSGTQLSVL.

J is TRBJ2-5 and V is TRBV5-1; 7 nucleotides match TRBD1. V lost 1 base, J lost 4 bases, and 4 bases stayed unmatched. Germline V lookup: CDR1 SGHRS, CDR2 YFSETQ. The CDR3 has 14 amino acids. The CDR3, as DNA: TGCGCCAGCAGCTTGCAGGGGGAAAGAGAGACCCAGTACTTC. Protein: CASSLQGERETQYF. Full variable domain (remainder filled in from reference TRBV5-1 and TRBJ2-5): KAGVTQTPRYLIKTRGQQVTLSCSPISGHRSVSWYQQTPGQGLQFLFEYFSETQRNKGNFPGRFSGRQFSNSRSEMNVSTLELGDSALYLCASSLQGERETQYFGPGTRLLVL.

This clone was recorded once. The rearrangement links TRBV19 to TRBJ2-7; no clear D gene. V dropped 3 bases and J dropped 0 bases, with 9 bases sitting between them. The CDR3 spans 14 residues. Germline CDR1 is LNHDA and CDR2 is SQIVND (reference sequence). This CDR3 is CASSMRRSSYEQYF. CDR3 bases: TGTGCCAGTAGTATGAGACGGAGCTCCTACGAGCAGTACTTC. Filled out from reference TRBV19 and TRBJ2-7, the complete variable domain reads DGGITQSPKYLFRKEGQNVTLSCEQNLNHDAMYWYRQDPGQGLRLIYYSQIVNDFQKGDIAEGYSVSREKKESFPLTVTSAQKNPTAFYLCASSMRRSSYEQYFGPGTRLTVT.

The chain combines TRBV6-6 with TRBJ2-7; D is possibly TRBD1 (5 bases). The V gene's germline CDR1 is MNHNY and CDR2 SVGAGI (reference sequence). V was cut by 8 bases and J by 3 bases, with 11 bases left in between. The CDR3 sequence is 12 residues long. The CDR3: CASGAAHYEQYF. Written as DNA, the CDR3 is TGTGCCAGCGGGGCCGCTCACTACGAGCAGTACTTC.

This clone is a singleton in its sample. The chain combines TRBV5-4 with TRBJ2-5; tentatively, D is TRBD1 (5 bases). Germline assignment: CDR1 SGHNT and CDR2 YYREEE (reference sequence). Trimming took off 2 bases at V and 4 bases at J, with 15 bases between the two ends. The CDR3 loop spans 15 amino acids. The CDR3 DNA reads as TGTGCCAGCAGCTTAAACAGGCCGATGGGAGAGACCCAGTACTTC. Encoded protein: CASSLNRPMGETQYF.

This clone came up a few times. The chain has TRBV27 and TRBJ1-5, with D maybe TRBD1 (5 bases). The V gene lost 6 bases and the J gene lost 3 bases, with 15 bases spanning the gap. Germline V gene sequence: CDR1 MNHEY, CDR2 SMNVEV (reference sequence). The CDR3 spans 15 residues. CDR3 sequence reads: CASSGRGGFNQPQHF. CDR3 in DNA: TGTGCCAGCAGCGGTCGGGGGGGATTCAATCAGCCCCAGCATTTT.

V gene TRBV10-3 combines with J gene TRBJ2-3, with D possibly matching TRBD1 (6 bases). The CDR3 totals 13 residues. Trimming removed 8 bases from V and 3 bases from J, with 12 bases in between. In germline, CDR1 is ENHRY, CDR2 SYGVKD. The CDR3 is CAIGAGETDTQYF. The CDR3 nucleotides are TGTGCCATCGGGGCAGGGGAGACAGATACGCAGTATTTT.

The chain recombines TRBV7-9 with TRBJ1-1; TRBD1 matches 8 bases. The ends lost 4 bases at V and 3 bases at J; junction bases unmatched: 10. The V gene's germline CDR1 is SEHNR and CDR2 FQNEAQ (reference sequence). The CDR3 spans 16 residues. The CDR3: CASSSTGGTWDTEAFF. The CDR3 nucleotides are TGTGCCAGCAGCTCTACAGGGGGGACTTGGGACACTGAAGCTTTCTTT.

This clone was picked up one time. The chain is built from TRBV7-9 and TRBJ1-3, with 7 bases fitting TRBD1. Germline lookup yields CDR1 SEHNR and CDR2 FQNEAQ (reference sequence). The V gene end was trimmed by 6 bases and the J gene end by 8 bases; junction bases not matched to a gene: 16. CDR3 size: 16 residues. CDR3 sequence: CASRSVQGPPLDTIYF. The CDR3 bases are TGTGCCAGCAGAAGCGTACAGGGGCCGCCTTTAGACACCATATATTTT.

The chain recombines TRBV7-2 with TRBJ2-3; 10 nucleotides agree with TRBD2. The CDR3 length is 15 residues. V lost 3 bases and J lost 5; bases outside the gene matches: 5. Germline V gene lookup returns CDR1 SGHTA and CDR2 FQGNSA. The CDR3, as DNA: TGTGCCAGCAGCTTTCAGCGGGGGGGCGGAGATACGCAGTATTTT. It specifies CASSFQRGGGDTQYF. Variable domain in full (rest from reference TRBV7-2 and TRBJ2-3): GAGVSQSPSNKVTEKGKDVELRCDPISGHTALYWYRQSLGQGLEFLIYFQGNSAPDKSGLPSDRFSAERTGGSVSTLTIQRTQQEDSAVYLCASSFQRGGGDTQYFGPGTRLTVL.

The chain carries TRBV27 and TRBJ1-5; no clear D gene. The CDR3 extends over 12 amino acids. Deletions cut 3 bases from V and 11 bases from J, with 11 bases between. The V gene's germline CDR1 is MNHEY and CDR2 SMNVEV (reference sequence). The CDR3 sequence is CASSLPITAQHF. The CDR3 DNA reads TGTGCCAGCAGTTTGCCCATAACGGCCCAGCATTTT.